Each of the 8 T cell receptor beta chains below was sequenced from the same sample in a study of T cells in Graves' hyperthyroidism and ophthalmopathy. What was amplified from RNA transcripts were TCR beta CDR3 regions. Initially, a first-round RT-PCR of the TCR CDR3 employed the HTBI primer set. A single record per CDR3 protein comes from TCRdb applying MiXCR to the multiplex PCR reads. The profile covers a few hundred thousand distinct CDR3 sequences, with about 15% appearing a single time and around 20% taken by the ten largest. Sequences were obtained from blood. Receptors originate from a woman aged 25 to 45 with Graves' ophthalmopathy.

This clonotype occurred many times. This chain connects TRBV30 to TRBJ2-1; 13 bases agree with TRBD2. Germline V gene lookup returns CDR1 GTSNPN and CDR2 SVGIG (reference sequence). V dropped 3 bases and J dropped 9; count of bases not matched to a gene: 14. This CDR3 is built from 17 residues. CDR3 region: CAWRTSLTSGGAGEQFF. As DNA, the CDR3 is TGTGCCTGGAGAACCAGCCTTACTAGCGGGGGGGCCGGTGAGCAGTTCTTC.

J is TRBJ2-3 and V is TRBV6-1, with TRBD1 as a possible D gene (6 bases). In germline, CDR1 is MNHNS, CDR2 SASEGT. The CDR3 spans 13 residues. Trimming cost V 7 bases and J 3 bases, with 11 bases left between them. CDR3 protein: CASKRTGTDTQYF. The CDR3 DNA reads as TGTGCCAGCAAGCGAACAGGGACAGATACGCAGTATTTT.

This clonotype was observed many times. The chain couples TRBV7-2 to TRBJ2-5; TRBD2 is a possible D gene (6 bases). The V end was cut by 0 bases, the J end by 2 bases, with 16 bases between. CDR1 and CDR2 from the germline V gene are SGHTA and FQGNSA. The CDR3 sequence is 17 residues long. The CDR3 loop is CASSLAGSRGEQETQYF. The DNA for the CDR3 is TGTGCCAGCAGCTTAGCGGGCTCGCGGGGAGAACAAGAGACCCAGTACTTC.

The rearrangement joins TRBV6-1 to TRBJ1-2; possible D gene TRBD1, 6 bases. The CDR3 length is 14 residues. V gave up 1 base and J gave up 6 bases, with 12 bases separating them. Per germline, CDR1 MNHNS and CDR2 SASEGT. This chain's CDR3 is CASSEGGGGHGYTF. In DNA, the CDR3 is TGTGCCAGCAGTGAAGGTGGGGGCGGCCATGGCTACACCTTC.

This clonotype occurred a few times. CDR3 in DNA: TGTGCCAGCATCCAGGGACAGGGGGCGTACGAGCAGTACTTC. Protein: CASIQGQGAYEQYF. The gene calls are TRBV6-1 and TRBJ2-7; 12 positions match TRBD1. Germline trimming cut 7 bases from V and 4 bases from J; bases unmatched to any gene: 5. The CDR3 is made up of 14 amino acids. Germline CDR1 is MNHNS and CDR2 is SASEGT.

The chain couples TRBV6-5 to TRBJ2-7, with no clear D. V was cut by 5 bases and J by 3 bases, with 5 bases left in between. The CDR3 is 11 amino acids. The V gene's germline CDR1 is MNHEY and CDR2 SVGAGI. The CDR3: CASSTVYEQYF. The CDR3 coding sequence is TGTGCCAGCAGTACTGTCTACGAGCAGTACTTC.

This clonotype showed up many times. Here the CDR3 DNA reads TGTGCCACCTTGAACGTCGGCTACGAGCAGTACTTC. This translates into CATLNVGYEQYF. This chain links TRBV24-1 with TRBJ2-7; the D is unclear. Germline V gene data show CDR1 as KGHDR and CDR2 as SFDVKD. The V and J ends lost 9 bases and 3 bases respectively, with 11 bases between them. The CDR3 extends over 12 amino acids.

This clonotype was found many times. The CDR3 coding sequence is TGTGCCAGCATGCGGGATTCCGGCTATGGCTACACCTTC. Translating gives CASMRDSGYGYTF. The V and J genes are TRBV2 and TRBJ1-2, with D unresolved. The germline V gene has CDR1 SNHLY and CDR2 FYNNEI. Trimming shortened V by 7 bases and J by 4 bases, and 13 bases separated the two germline ends. The CDR3 has 13 amino acids.